The TCR beta chain under discussion was sequenced for a study of T cells after yellow fever vaccination. Study-wide findings and caveats: Researchers cautioned that FACS-sorted repertoires could harbor abundant clonotypes contaminating from the bulk population.

As for this clonotype: Its antigen is still unknown.

Unmatched junction bases numbered 6, after V lost 7 bases and J lost 4 bases. CDR3 length equals 13 residues. CDR1 SNHLY and CDR2 FYNNEI come from the germline V gene. TCRdb recomputed calls from the 5' RACE reads with MiXCR, one row per CDR3 protein. The table has a few hundred thousand distinct CDR3 sequences, approximately 12% seen once. The chain links TRBV2 to TRBJ2-5; 7 bases align to TRBD1. This clonotype was obtained from a man younger than 35 who received the YFV17D yellow fever vaccine. The starting material was CD4+ T cells sorted from PBMCs, obtained 15 days after the yellow fever booster vaccination. CDR3 protein: CASMRGGGETQYF. The CDR3 DNA sequence: TGTGCCAGCATGAGAGGGGGCGGAGAGACCCAGTACTTC.